The rows below give T cell receptor beta chains drawn from one sample of a study of blood T cell repertoires in COVID-19. Only in-frame clones appear in the TCRdb table, and some are missing; sequencing was by immunoSEQ multiplex PCR. The sample holds 140,000 to 150,000 clones, 80% seen once. The sample comprised peripheral blood. The receptor set was obtained from a man aged 60 to 75 with active or convalescent COVID-19. CDR3s include the opening cysteine and the closing phenylalanine or tryptophan. Fields, in order: V gene, J gene, clone size, D gene, CDR3 protein, CDR3 DNA. D genes are given only for firm matches. Part of the rows lack a size; the others show once, few, many or a class for expanded clones.

v_call: TRBV27
j_call: TRBJ2-1
clone_size: NA
d_call: TRBD2
cdr3_aa: CASSLAVFSSYNEQFF
cdr3_nt: TGTGCCAGCAGTCTAGCGGTATTTAGCTCCTACAATGAGCAGTTCTTC

v_call: TRBV27
j_call: TRBJ2-1
clone_size: NA
d_call: TRBD1
cdr3_aa: CASWGTGRYGEQFF
cdr3_nt: TGTGCCAGCTGGGGGACAGGGAGGTATGGGGAGCAGTTCTTC

v_call: TRBV29-1
j_call: TRBJ2-3
clone_size: once
d_call: NA
cdr3_aa: CSVGAGAGDTQYF
cdr3_nt: TGCAGCGTGGGCGCTGGAGCCGGAGATACGCAGTATTTT

v_call: TRBV18
j_call: TRBJ2-7
clone_size: NA
d_call: TRBD1
cdr3_aa: CASSQRTGTGEQYF
cdr3_nt: TGTGCCAGCTCACAAAGGACAGGGACTGGGGAGCAGTACTTC

v_call: TRBV3-1/TRBV3-2
j_call: TRBJ2-1
clone_size: NA
d_call: NA
cdr3_aa: CASSQVWRDVNEQFF
cdr3_nt: TGTGCCAGCAGCCAAGTTTGGCGGGACGTTAATGAGCAGTTCTTC

v_call: TRBV7-2
j_call: TRBJ1-3
clone_size: few
d_call: NA
cdr3_aa: CASSPAGRGGNTIYF
cdr3_nt: TGTGCCAGCTCCCCGGCCGGGAGGGGAGGAAACACCATATATTTT

v_call: TRBV6-6
j_call: TRBJ1-1
clone_size: NA
d_call: NA
cdr3_aa: CASRSSTGVGTEAFF
cdr3_nt: TGTGCCAGCAGGTCCTCTACGGGGGTGGGCACTGAAGCTTTCTTT

v_call: TRBV9
j_call: TRBJ1-2
clone_size: NA
d_call: TRBD1
cdr3_aa: CASSIGQGNDYGYTF
cdr3_nt: TGTGCCAGCAGCATTGGACAGGGAAATGACTATGGCTACACCTTC

v_call: TRBV5-5
j_call: TRBJ1-5
clone_size: NA
d_call: TRBD1
cdr3_aa: CASNSETGTGPQPQHF
cdr3_nt: TGTGCCAGCAACTCGGAAACCGGGACAGGGCCTCAGCCCCAGCATTTT

v_call: TRBV10-3
j_call: TRBJ1-2
clone_size: once
d_call: NA
cdr3_aa: CAISENRLGGYTF
cdr3_nt: TGTGCCATCAGTGAAAACAGGCTTGGGGGCTACACCTTC

v_call: TRBV2
j_call: TRBJ1-6
clone_size: few
d_call: NA
cdr3_aa: CASSVDNGSSPLHF
cdr3_nt: TGTGCCAGCAGTGTGGACAACGGAAGTTCACCCCTCCACTTT

v_call: TRBV7-3
j_call: TRBJ2-2
clone_size: NA
d_call: TRBD2
cdr3_aa: CASSLDPATSATGELFF
cdr3_nt: TGTGCCAGCAGCCTTGATCCCGCGACTAGCGCAACCGGGGAGCTGTTTTTT

v_call: TRBV28
j_call: TRBJ2-5
clone_size: NA
d_call: TRBD1
cdr3_aa: CASRPRDRGQTQYF
cdr3_nt: TGTGCCAGCAGACCCCGGGACAGGGGACAGACCCAGTACTTC

v_call: TRBV5-1
j_call: TRBJ2-1
clone_size: NA
d_call: NA
cdr3_aa: CASSSLGSSYNEQFF
cdr3_nt: TGCGCCAGCAGTTCACTTGGGAGCTCCTACAATGAGCAGTTCTTC

v_call: TRBV12-5
j_call: TRBJ2-3
clone_size: NA
d_call: TRBD1
cdr3_aa: CASGLRSGRGQVTQYF
cdr3_nt: TGTGCTAGTGGTTTGAGATCCGGCAGGGGGCAAGTTACGCAGTATTTT

v_call: TRBV15
j_call: TRBJ1-6
clone_size: NA
d_call: TRBD1
cdr3_aa: CATSRASQGDSPLHF
cdr3_nt: TGTGCCACCAGCAGAGCGAGTCAGGGGGATTCACCCCTCCACTTT

v_call: TRBV11-3
j_call: TRBJ2-5
clone_size: NA
d_call: TRBD1
cdr3_aa: CASSPSRGETQYF
cdr3_nt: TGTGCCAGCAGTCCATCCAGGGGGGAGACCCAGTACTTC